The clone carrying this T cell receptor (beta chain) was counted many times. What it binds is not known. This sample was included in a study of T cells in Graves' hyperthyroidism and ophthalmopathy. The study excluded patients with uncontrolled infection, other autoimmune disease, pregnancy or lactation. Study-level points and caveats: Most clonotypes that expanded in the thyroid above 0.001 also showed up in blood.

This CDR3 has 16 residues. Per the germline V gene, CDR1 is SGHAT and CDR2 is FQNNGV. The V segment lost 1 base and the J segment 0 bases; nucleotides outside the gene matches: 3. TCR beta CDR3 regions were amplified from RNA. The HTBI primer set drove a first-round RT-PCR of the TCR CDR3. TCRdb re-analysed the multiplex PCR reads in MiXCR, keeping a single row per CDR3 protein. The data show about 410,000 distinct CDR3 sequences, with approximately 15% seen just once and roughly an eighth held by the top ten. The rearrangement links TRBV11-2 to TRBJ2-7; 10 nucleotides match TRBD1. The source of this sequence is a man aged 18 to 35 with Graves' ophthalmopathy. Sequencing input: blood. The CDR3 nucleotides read TGTGCCAGCAGCTTAGTCGGGACAGGGGTCTCCTACGAGCAGTACTTC. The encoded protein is CASSLVGTGVSYEQYF.